Presented here are 5 T cell receptor beta chains from one specimen sequenced in a study of breast tumors, draining lymph nodes, adjacent tissues. TCRdb ran MiXCR on the multiplex PCR reads and lists one entry per CDR3 protein. This table holds more than 100,000 distinct CDR3 sequences, about a fifth found once. Samples came from axillary lymph nodes draining the breast cancer. Sequenced sample: axillary lymph node tissue. The receptors were gathered from a female donor with breast cancer. Some clones in this sample may be carry-over from other donors' samples.

This clonotype has at least ten counts. This sequence joins TRBV7-9 and TRBJ2-1, with 13 bases lining up with TRBD2. J gave up 0 bases and V 2 bases, and 7 bases lay outside the gene matches. Germline CDR1 SEHNR, CDR2 FQNEAQ (reference sequence). The CDR3 runs 19 residues. The CDR3 region is CASSLPGTSGESSYNEQFF. DNA of the CDR3: TGTGCCAGCAGCTTACCCGGGACTAGCGGGGAGAGCTCCTACAATGAGCAGTTCTTC. Complete variable domain (other parts from reference TRBV7-9 and TRBJ2-1): DTGVSQNPRHKITKRGQNVTFRCDPISEHNRLYWYRQTLGQGPEFLTYFQNEAQLEKSRLLSDRFSAERPKGSFSTLEIQRTEQGDSAMYLCASSLPGTSGESSYNEQFFGPGTRLTVL.

This clonotype was detected ten times or more. The CDR3 region is CSARKTSWDYEQYF. CDR3 coding DNA: TGCAGTGCTAGAAAGACTAGCTGGGACTACGAGCAGTACTTC. The V gene is TRBV20-1, the J gene TRBJ2-7; 7 bases are a match to TRBD2. The CDR3 runs 14 residues. CDR1 and CDR2 (germline): DFQATT, SNEGSKA (reference sequence). V lost 2 bases to trimming and J lost 3 bases; unmatched junction nucleotides: 7.

The chain uses TRBV28 and TRBJ2-3; 12 bases align to TRBD2. The CDR3 extends over 16 amino acids. Germline values: CDR1 MDHEN, CDR2 SYDVKM. Losses at the gene ends were 5 bases for V and 0 bases for J; bases not matched to a gene: 3. The CDR3 protein is CASSLLAGGSTDTQYF. DNA for the CDR3: TGTGCCAGCAGTCTTCTAGCGGGAGGGAGCACAGATACGCAGTATTTT.

This clonotype was observed many times. The chain has TRBV25-1 and TRBJ1-2; TRBD1 matches 7 bases. CDR3 size: 16 residues. CDR1 and CDR2 from the germline V gene are MGHDK and SYGVNS. V was clipped by 2 bases and J by 1 base; unmatched bases: 7. As DNA, the CDR3 is TGTGCCAGCAGTGAAGGGCAGGGGGGAAATAACTATGGCTACACCTTC. Translated: CASSEGQGGNNYGYTF.

This clonotype was detected only a few times. This chain links TRBV6-4 with TRBJ2-7; 7 bases agree with TRBD2. Per the germline V gene, CDR1 is MRHNA and CDR2 is SNTAGT. V trimming: 0 bases; J trimming: 0 bases; junction bases outside the gene matches: 17. The CDR3 is made up of 20 amino acids. The CDR3 DNA reads TGTGCCAGCAGTGACTCGGCTTTTTGGAAGCTAGCGGACGACTCCTACGAGCAGTACTTC. Translating it yields CASSDSAFWKLADDSYEQYF.